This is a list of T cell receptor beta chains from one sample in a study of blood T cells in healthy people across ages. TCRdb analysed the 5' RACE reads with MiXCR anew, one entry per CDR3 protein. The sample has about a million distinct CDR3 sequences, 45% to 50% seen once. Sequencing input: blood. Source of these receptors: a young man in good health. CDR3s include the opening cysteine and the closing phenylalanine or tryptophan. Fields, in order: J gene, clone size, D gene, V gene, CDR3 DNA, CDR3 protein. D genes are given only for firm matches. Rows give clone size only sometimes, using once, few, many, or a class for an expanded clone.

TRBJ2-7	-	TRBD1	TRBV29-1	TGCAGCGCGGGACAGGTGGGCGAGCAGTACTTC	CSAGQVGEQYF
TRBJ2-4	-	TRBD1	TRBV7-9	TGTGCCAGCCATAGGGACAGCACCTACAATGAGCAGTACTTC	CASHRDSTYNEQYF
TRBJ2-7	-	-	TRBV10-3	TGTGCCATCAGTGATGGAGGTGGTTACGAGCAGTACTTC	CAISDGGGYEQYF
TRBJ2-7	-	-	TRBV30	TGTGCCTGGAGTAGCGAGGGGCACTCCTACGAGCAGTACTTC	CAWSSEGHSYEQYF
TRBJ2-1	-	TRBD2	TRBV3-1	TGTGCCAGCAGCCAAGAATTACTAGCGGGTTTAAATGAGCAGTTCTTC	CASSQELLAGLNEQFF
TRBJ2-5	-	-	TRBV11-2	TGTGCCAGCAGCTACTCGCTGGAGACCCAGTACTTC	CASSYSLETQYF
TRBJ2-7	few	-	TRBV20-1	TGCAGTGCTAGAGGGTTCGGGACTGGGGGCTACGAGCAGTACTTC	CSARGFGTGGYEQYF
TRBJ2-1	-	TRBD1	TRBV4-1	TGCGCCAGCAGCCCCCACGGACAGGGGGCTTCGAATGAGCAGTTCTTC	CASSPHGQGASNEQFF
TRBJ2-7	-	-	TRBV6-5	TGTGCCAGCAACGCACAGGGCCCCCGCTACGAGCAGTACTTC	CASNAQGPRYEQYF
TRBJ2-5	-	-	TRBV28	TGTGCCAGCAGTTGGGAATCACCAGAGACCCAGTACTTC	CASSWESPETQYF
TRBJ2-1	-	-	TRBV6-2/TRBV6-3	TGTGCCAGCAGTTCCACCCTTAAGCGCTTCTCACGTGAGCAGTTCTTC	CASSSTLKRFSREQFF
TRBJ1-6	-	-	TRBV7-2	TGTGCCAGCAGCCCACAGGGATATAATTCACCCCTCCACTTT	CASSPQGYNSPLHF
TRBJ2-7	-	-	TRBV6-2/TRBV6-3	TGTGCCAGCAGTTACTCGCAGGGGCCTTGGGAGCAGTACTTC	CASSYSQGPWEQYF